The clone carrying this TCR beta chain came up many times. Its antigen remains unknown. This CDR3 spans 15 amino acids. CDR1 is SGDLS and CDR2 is YYNGEE in the germline V gene. The V and J ends lost 4 bases and 5 bases, in that order; junction bases with no gene match: 9. This entry belongs to a study of T cells after posttransplantation cyclophosphamide. Overall study results and limits: Recipient CMV seropositivity and CMV reactivation strongly tracked TRB clonality. Later blood repertoires were often dominated by clones from the donor CD8+ memory compartment.

TCRdb's copy holds only in-frame clones and misses some; the assay was immunoSEQ multiplex PCR. The sample yields some 43,000 clones, without any singletons. This receptor was identified in a man aged 40-55 years in good health, CMV-negative, and a related stem cell transplant donor. Sequencing was performed on PBMCs. This sequence joins TRBV9 and TRBJ2-7, with 10 nucleotides matching TRBD1. The CDR3: CASSPRTGGRNEQYF. In DNA, the CDR3 is TGTGCCAGCAGCCCCCGGACAGGGGGGCGGAACGAGCAGTACTTC. Combining the CDR3 with reference TRBV9 and TRBJ2-7 gives the whole variable domain DSGVTQTPKHLITATGQRVTLRCSPRSGDLSVYWYQQSLDQGLQFLIQYYNGEERAKGNILERFSAQQFPDLHSELNLSSLELGDSALYFCASSPRTGGRNEQYFGPGTRLTVT.